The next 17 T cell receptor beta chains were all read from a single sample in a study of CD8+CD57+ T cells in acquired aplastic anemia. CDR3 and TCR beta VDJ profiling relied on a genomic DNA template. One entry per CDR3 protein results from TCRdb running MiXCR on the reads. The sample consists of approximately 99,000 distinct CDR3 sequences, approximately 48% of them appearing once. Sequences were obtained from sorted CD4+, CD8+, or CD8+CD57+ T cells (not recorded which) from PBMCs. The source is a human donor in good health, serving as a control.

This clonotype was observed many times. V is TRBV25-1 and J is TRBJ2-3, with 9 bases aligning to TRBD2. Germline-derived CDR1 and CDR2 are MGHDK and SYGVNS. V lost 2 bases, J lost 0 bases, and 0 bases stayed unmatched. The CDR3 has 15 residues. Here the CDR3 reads CASSELAGSTDTQYF. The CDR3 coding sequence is TGTGCCAGCAGTGAACTAGCGGGGAGCACAGATACGCAGTATTTT.

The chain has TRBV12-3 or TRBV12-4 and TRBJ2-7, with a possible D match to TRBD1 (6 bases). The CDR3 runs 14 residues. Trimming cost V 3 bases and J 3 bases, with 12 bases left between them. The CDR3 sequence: CASSFRRGHYEQYV. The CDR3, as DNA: TGTGCCAGCAGTTTCCGCAGGGGACACTACGAGCAGTACGTC.

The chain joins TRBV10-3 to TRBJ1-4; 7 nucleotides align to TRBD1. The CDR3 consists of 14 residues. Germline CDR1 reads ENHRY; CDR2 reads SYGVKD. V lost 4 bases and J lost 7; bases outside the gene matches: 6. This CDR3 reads CAISAMAGGEKLFF. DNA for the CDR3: TGTGCCATCAGTGCTATGGCAGGGGGTGAAAAACTGTTTTTT.

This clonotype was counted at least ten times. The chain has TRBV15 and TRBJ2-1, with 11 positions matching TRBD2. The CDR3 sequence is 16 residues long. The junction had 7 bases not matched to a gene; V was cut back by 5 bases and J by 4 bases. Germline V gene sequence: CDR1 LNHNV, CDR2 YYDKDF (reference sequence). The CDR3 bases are TGTGCCACCAGCTTTAGCGGGGGGGCCTCTTACAATGAGCAGTTCTTC. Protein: CATSFSGGASYNEQFF. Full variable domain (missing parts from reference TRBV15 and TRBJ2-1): DAMVIQNPRYQVTQFGKPVTLSCSQTLNHNVMYWYQQKSSQAPKLLFHYYDKDFNNEADTPDNFQSRRPNTSFCFLDIRSPGLGDTAMYLCATSFSGGASYNEQFFGPGTRLTVL.

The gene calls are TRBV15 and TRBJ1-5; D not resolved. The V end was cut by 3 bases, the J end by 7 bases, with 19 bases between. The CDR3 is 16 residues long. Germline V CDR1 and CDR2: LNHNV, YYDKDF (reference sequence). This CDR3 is CATSSDWTVVGQPQHF. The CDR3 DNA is TGTGCCACCAGCAGCGACTGGACGGTGGTGGGGCAGCCCCAGCATTTT.

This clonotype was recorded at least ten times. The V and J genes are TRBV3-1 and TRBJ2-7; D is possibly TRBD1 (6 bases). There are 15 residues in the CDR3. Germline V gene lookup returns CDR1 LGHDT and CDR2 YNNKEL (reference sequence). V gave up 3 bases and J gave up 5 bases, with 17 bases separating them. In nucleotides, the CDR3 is TGTGCCAGCAGCCATTGGGGCGATGGGGGCGACGAGCAGTACTTC. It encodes CASSHWGDGGDEQYF.

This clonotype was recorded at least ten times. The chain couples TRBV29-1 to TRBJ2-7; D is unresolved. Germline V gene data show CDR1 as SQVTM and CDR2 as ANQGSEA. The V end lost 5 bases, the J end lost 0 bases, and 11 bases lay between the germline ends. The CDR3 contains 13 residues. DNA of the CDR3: TGCAGCGTTCTTAGGACGAGCTCCTACGAGCAGTACTTC. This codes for CSVLRTSSYEQYF.

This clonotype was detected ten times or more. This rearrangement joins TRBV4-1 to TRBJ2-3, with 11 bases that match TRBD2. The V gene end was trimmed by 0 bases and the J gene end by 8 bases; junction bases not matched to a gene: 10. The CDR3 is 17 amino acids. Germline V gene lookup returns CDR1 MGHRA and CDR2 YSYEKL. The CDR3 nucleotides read TGCGCCAGCAGCCAAGATGTAGGTCTAGCGGGGGGCGGTACGCAGTATTTT. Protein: CASSQDVGLAGGGTQYF.

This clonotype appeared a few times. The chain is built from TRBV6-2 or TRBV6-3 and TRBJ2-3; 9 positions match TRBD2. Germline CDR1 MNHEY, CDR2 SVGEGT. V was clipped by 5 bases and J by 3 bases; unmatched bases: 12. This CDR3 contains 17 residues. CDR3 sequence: CASSPSASAGGTDTQYF. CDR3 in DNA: TGTGCCAGCAGTCCCTCGGCCTCTGCGGGGGGGACAGATACGCAGTATTTT.

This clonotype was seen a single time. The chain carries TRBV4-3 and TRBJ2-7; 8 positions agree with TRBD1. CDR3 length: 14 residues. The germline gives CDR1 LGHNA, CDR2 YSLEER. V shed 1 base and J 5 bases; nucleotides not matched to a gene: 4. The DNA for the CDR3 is TGCGCCAGCAGCCAAGGGACAGGGTCGGACGAGCAGTACTTC. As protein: CASSQGTGSDEQYF.

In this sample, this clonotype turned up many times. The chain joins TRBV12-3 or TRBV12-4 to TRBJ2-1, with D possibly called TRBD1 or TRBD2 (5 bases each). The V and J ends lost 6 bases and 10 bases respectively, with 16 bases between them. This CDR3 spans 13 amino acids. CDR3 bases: TGTGCCAGCAGCTCGGGGCCCTTATGGGAGCAGTTCTTC. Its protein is CASSSGPLWEQFF.

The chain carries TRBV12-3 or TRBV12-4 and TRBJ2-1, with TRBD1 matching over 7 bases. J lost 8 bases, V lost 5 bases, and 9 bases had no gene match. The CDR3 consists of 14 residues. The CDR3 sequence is CASSPTGSNDEQFF. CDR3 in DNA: TGTGCCAGCAGTCCGACAGGGTCTAACGATGAGCAGTTCTTC.

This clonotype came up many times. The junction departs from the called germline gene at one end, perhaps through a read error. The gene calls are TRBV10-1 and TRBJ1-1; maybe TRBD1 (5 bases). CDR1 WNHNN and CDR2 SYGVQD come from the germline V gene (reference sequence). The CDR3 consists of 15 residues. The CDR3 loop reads CASSDPWTLETEAFF. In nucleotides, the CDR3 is TGTGCCAGCAGTGATCCCTGGACACTGGAGACTGAAGCTTTCTTT.

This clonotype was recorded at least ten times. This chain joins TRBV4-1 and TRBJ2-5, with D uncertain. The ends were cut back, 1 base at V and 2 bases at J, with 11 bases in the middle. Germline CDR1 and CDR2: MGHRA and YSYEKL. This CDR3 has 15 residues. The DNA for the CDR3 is TGCGCCAGCAGCCAAGCAGCAGAAATTCAAGAGACCCAGTACTTC. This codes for CASSQAAEIQETQYF.

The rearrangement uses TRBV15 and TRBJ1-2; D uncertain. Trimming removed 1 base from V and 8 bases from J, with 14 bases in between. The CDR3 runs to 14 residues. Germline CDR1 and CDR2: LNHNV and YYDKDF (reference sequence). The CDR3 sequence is CATSRGELREGYTF. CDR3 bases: TGTGCCACCAGCAGAGGTGAACTGAGGGAAGGCTACACCTTC. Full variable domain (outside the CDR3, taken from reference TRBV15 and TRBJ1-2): DAMVIQNPRYQVTQFGKPVTLSCSQTLNHNVMYWYQQKSSQAPKLLFHYYDKDFNNEADTPDNFQSRRPNTSFCFLDIRSPGLGDTAMYLCATSRGELREGYTFGSGTRLTVV.

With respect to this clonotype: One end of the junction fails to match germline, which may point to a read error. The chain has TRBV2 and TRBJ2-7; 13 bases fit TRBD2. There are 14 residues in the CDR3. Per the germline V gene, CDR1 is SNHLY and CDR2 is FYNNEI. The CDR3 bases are TGCGCCAGCGGCAGGACTAGCGGGAGCCACGAGCAGTACTTC. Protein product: CASGRTSGSHEQYF.

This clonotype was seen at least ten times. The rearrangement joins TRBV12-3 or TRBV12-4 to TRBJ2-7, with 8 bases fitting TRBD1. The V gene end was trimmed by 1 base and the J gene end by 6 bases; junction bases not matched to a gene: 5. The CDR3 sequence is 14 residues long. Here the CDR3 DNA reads TGTGCCAGCAGTTTAGGGACAGGGATCCGCGAGCAGTACTTC. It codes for CASSLGTGIREQYF.